These T cell receptor beta chains were read from a single sample in a study of T cell repertoires in cytomegalovirus infection. TCRdb analysed the reads with MiXCR anew, one entry per CDR3 protein. The data show 200,000 to 250,000 distinct CDR3 sequences, about 23% seen once. Sequencing input: CD8+ T cells from PBMCs. Every receptor here comes from a human donor in good health (CMV status not recorded). Some clones in this sample may be carry-over from other donors' samples. Both conserved end residues are trimmed from each CDR3. A D gene is named only where the DNA matches it firmly.

CDR3aa	len	d_gene	j_gene	v_gene
ASSRGTIDLYEQY	13	NA	TRBJ2-7	TRBV3-1
SAGVTGVEGYT	11	TRBD1	TRBJ1-2	TRBV20-1
ASSLGLAGESGTDTQY	16	TRBD2	TRBJ2-3	TRBV7-2
ASSFLGYYGYT	11	NA	TRBJ1-2	TRBV7-2
ATGDLSYNEQF	11	NA	TRBJ2-1	TRBV2
ASSFGRGGEYEQY	13	TRBD2	TRBJ2-7	TRBV27
ASSLGTRGYYNEQF	14	NA	TRBJ2-1	TRBV11-2
SVPGQSNTGELF	12	TRBD1	TRBJ2-2	TRBV29-1
ASSEEGFRDADTQY	14	NA	TRBJ2-3	TRBV2
ASSLGGSGLAGVAEGEQF	18	TRBD2	TRBJ2-1	TRBV12-3/TRBV12-4
ASWDSPDGGGYT	12	TRBD1	TRBJ1-2	TRBV7-9
ASSPLVPETQY	11	NA	TRBJ2-5	TRBV6-8
SAGRQNMGGYT	11	NA	TRBJ1-2	TRBV20-1
ASSSTGEQY	9	NA	TRBJ2-7	TRBV7-9
ASSQDSQLAGEAF	13	NA	TRBJ1-1	TRBV4-1
SATQDSYGYT	10	NA	TRBJ1-2	TRBV20-1
ASSPRGLGYKQY	12	NA	TRBJ2-7	TRBV7-8
ASSPGQGITEAF	12	TRBD1	TRBJ1-1	TRBV7-2
ASSLDFAGQGANTGELF	17	NA	TRBJ2-2	TRBV7-8
ASSDRDKFTDTQY	13	NA	TRBJ2-3	TRBV2
ASSLLGGFDEQF	12	NA	TRBJ2-1	TRBV7-9
ASSYLVNTEAF	11	NA	TRBJ1-1	TRBV6-2/TRBV6-3
ASSGGPNPPTDTQY	14	NA	TRBJ2-3	TRBV7-1
ASGEDPTGELF	11	NA	TRBJ2-2	TRBV7-2